Following are 11 T cell receptor beta chains from one sample sequenced in a study of T-cell reconstitution after alpha-beta-depleted transplantation in children. A TCRbeta library incorporating unique molecular identifiers was prepared. TCRdb re-analysed the PCR reads in MiXCR, keeping a single row per CDR3 protein. The sample records approximately 520,000 distinct CDR3 sequences, roughly 11% being singletons. The input for sequencing was PBMCs, mostly from graft donor cells, taken 180 days after TCRalphabeta/CD19-depleted stem cell transplant. These receptors came from a female patient between 2 and 15 years old who had a stem cell transplant for aplastic anemia, so the T cells may come from the graft donor.

CDR3 residues: CASSLRGTGLSYEQYF. The DNA for the CDR3 is TGTGCCAGCAGCCTACGGGGGACAGGCCTCTCCTACGAGCAGTACTTC. The chain recombines TRBV28 with TRBJ2-7; TRBD1 matches at 8 bases. This CDR3 is built from 16 residues. Germline V gene sequence: CDR1 MDHEN, CDR2 SYDVKM. Trimming at V came to 6 bases and at J to 0 bases, leaving 10 bases not matched to a gene.

This clonotype was picked up a small number of times. The J gene is TRBJ2-2, the V gene TRBV29-1; D possibly corresponds to TRBD2 (5 bases). V lost 3 bases, J lost 2 bases, and 10 bases lay in between. The CDR3 totals 14 residues. CDR1 is SQVTM and CDR2 is ANQGSEA in the germline V gene. The CDR3 region is CSVEMTINTGELFF. CDR3 sequence (DNA): TGCAGCGTTGAGATGACTATTAACACCGGGGAGCTGTTTTTT.

This clonotype was seen a few times. The V and J genes are TRBV15 and TRBJ1-5; TRBD1 aligns across 10 bases. The V gene end was trimmed by 3 bases and the J gene end by 6 bases; junction bases not matched to a gene: 5. Germline V lookup: CDR1 LNHNV, CDR2 YYDKDF (reference sequence). This CDR3 has 15 amino acids. CDR3 sequence: CATSSGTGASQPQHF. Written as DNA, the CDR3 is TGTGCCACCAGCAGTGGGACAGGGGCAAGTCAGCCCCAGCATTTT.

This clonotype came up a few times. This chain joins TRBV20-1 and TRBJ2-7; the D gene could be TRBD1 or TRBD2 (5 bases each). V was pared by 1 base and J by 6 bases, with 19 bases between. This CDR3 region has 15 residues. Germline V gene lookup returns CDR1 DFQATT and CDR2 SNEGSKA (reference sequence). CDR3 sequence: CSARVRGLTPLEQYF. CDR3 DNA sequence: TGCAGTGCTAGAGTGAGGGGTCTTACCCCGCTCGAGCAGTACTTC.

This clonotype was observed a few times. V usage is TRBV4-3 and J usage is TRBJ1-4; no clear D. This CDR3 comprises 15 residues. The V and J ends lost 0 bases and 5 bases respectively, with 10 bases between them. CDR1 and CDR2 (germline): LGHNA, YSLEER. The CDR3 nucleotides read TGCGCCAGCAGCCAAGATAGGATCGCGAATGAAAAACTGTTTTTT. Translated, it gives CASSQDRIANEKLFF.

This chain joins TRBV5-6 and TRBJ1-4; 10 bases agree with TRBD1. Germline trimming cut 5 bases from V and 5 bases from J; bases unmatched to any gene: 6. CDR1 is SGHDT and CDR2 is YYEEEE in the germline V gene. There are 15 residues in the CDR3. This chain's CDR3 is CASRWGQGRNEKLFF. The CDR3 DNA follows: TGTGCCAGCAGATGGGGACAGGGGAGGAATGAAAAACTGTTTTTT.

The rearrangement links TRBV29-1 to TRBJ1-1; no reliable D call. The CDR3 has 11 amino acids. Germline-derived CDR1 and CDR2 are SQVTM and ANQGSEA. V was cut by 4 bases and J by 6 bases, with 9 bases left in between. CDR3 residues: CSVAVVAEAFF. CDR3 coding DNA: TGCAGCGTTGCGGTGGTCGCTGAAGCTTTCTTT.

In this sample, this clonotype turned up many times. This rearrangement joins TRBV12-3 or TRBV12-4 to TRBJ2-7; possibly TRBD2 for D (6 bases). The V end was cut by 3 bases, the J end by 5 bases, with 14 bases between. This CDR3 is 14 amino acids long. CDR3 nucleotides: TGTGCCAGCAGTTTGGGACTCCCCGTGCACGAGCAGTACTTC. This gives the protein CASSLGLPVHEQYF.

Only a few counts were recorded for this clonotype. The gene calls are TRBV4-2 and TRBJ1-2, with D unclear. In germline, CDR1 is LGHNA, CDR2 YNFKEQ. CDR3 length equals 14 residues. The V end lost 3 bases, the J end lost 2 bases, and 10 bases lay between the germline ends. CDR3: CASSHGQANYGYTF. The CDR3 region has the DNA TGTGCCAGCAGCCACGGGCAGGCAAACTATGGCTACACCTTC.

There are a few counts of this clonotype. The rearrangement links TRBV10-1 to TRBJ2-1, with D uncertain. Trimming left V 5 bases short and J 0 bases short, with 11 bases between. Germline loops: CDR1 WNHNN, CDR2 SYGVQD (reference sequence). The CDR3 extends over 15 amino acids. As DNA, the CDR3 is TGCGCCAGCAGTCCATTCAGGAGCTCCTACAATGAGCAGTTCTTC. This translates into CASSPFRSSYNEQFF.

CDR3: CASSRSTGRPQNTEAFF. In nucleotides, the CDR3 is TGTGCCAGCTCACGAAGCACCGGTCGGCCTCAGAACACTGAAGCTTTCTTT. The V and J genes are TRBV18 and TRBJ1-1; no reliable D call. The CDR3 has 17 residues. V lost 4 bases to trimming and J lost 1 base, with 19 bases between them. CDR1 and CDR2 from the germline V gene are KGHSH and LQKENI.